Below, one T cell receptor (beta chain) is given with its context. The sample is drawn from a study of cytomegalovirus exposure and HLA in healthy donors. The CDR3 runs to 14 residues. Trimming left V 4 bases short and J 4 bases short, with 13 bases between. Germline values: CDR1 SGHAT, CDR2 FQNNGV. Generated by immunoSEQ multiplex PCR, the TCRdb table keeps only in-frame clones and is missing some. Of some 150,000 clones in the sample, roughly 86% were seen once. The chain is built from TRBV11-2 and TRBJ1-1; TRBD1 might be the D (5 bases). The sequencing input was PBMCs. The sequence was obtained from a man between 18 and 35 years old in good health and CMV-seropositive. The CDR3 sequence is CASSSRRGGTEAFF. The CDR3, as DNA: TGTGCCAGCAGCTCCCGACGGGGGGGCACTGAAGCTTTCTTT.